The present T cell receptor (beta chain) was sequenced within a study of cytomegalovirus exposure and HLA in healthy donors. Study-level findings and limits: Reportedly, TCR beta sequences accurately predicted HLA-A and HLA-B alleles in most subjects. CMV serostatus was the sole immune exposure information available. HLA alleles were associated with around 17,000 TCR beta sequences in a later analysis at 0.05 false discovery rate. Reportedly, cytomegalovirus status was diagnosed with high sensitivity and specificity.

Use of 60 Vbeta and 13 Jbeta primers characterized the PCR. Sequencing was performed with immunoSEQ multiplex PCR; in TCRdb, only in-frame clones are kept and a portion is missing. The sample carries about 200,000 clones, 65% to 85% recorded once. With regard to this clone: What it binds is not known.

The clonotype originates from a woman in her 30s in good health and CMV-seronegative. The sample comprised PBMCs.

The CDR3 DNA is TGTGCCAGCAGGCCCACAGGGGCAGATACGCAGTATTTT. Translation: CASRPTGADTQYF. V usage is TRBV7-9 and J usage is TRBJ2-3, with 7 bases fitting TRBD1. This CDR3 is 13 amino acids long. V gave up 6 bases and J gave up 4 bases; unmatched junction bases: 4. Germline CDR1 reads SEHNR; CDR2 reads FQNEAQ (reference sequence).